This T cell receptor beta chain is from a study of blood T cell repertoires in COVID-19. Across the whole study: COVID-19 samples collected from the United States, Italy and Spain covered acute and convalescent phases. In each case, the material was cDNA or gDNA derived from T cells, B-cell-depleted T cells, or PBMCs.

TCRdb's table, derived via immunoSEQ multiplex PCR, lists solely in-frame clones and lacks some. The sample includes tens of thousands of clones, around 84% seen only once; the top ten take about a fifth. The V end was cut by 3 bases, the J end by 6 bases, with 20 bases between. Germline CDR1 is LNHDA and CDR2 is SQIVND (reference sequence). This CDR3 is built from 17 residues. The V call is TRBV19, the J call TRBJ2-2, with a weak D call TRBD2 (6 bases). Input material: peripheral blood. This sequence was found in a woman between 45 and 65 years old with acute or convalescent COVID-19. This CDR3 reads CASSMGGKWGKAGELFF. CDR3 DNA sequence: TGTGCCAGTAGTATGGGGGGAAAGTGGGGAAAGGCCGGGGAGCTGTTTTTT.